Listed below are T cell receptor beta chains from one sample, sequenced in a study of blood T cell repertoires in COVID-19. The protocol was immunoSEQ multiplex PCR, while the TCRdb copy is restricted to in-frame clones and leaves out a portion. The repertoire holds about 180,000 clones, with around 89% as singletons. Source material: peripheral blood. These TCRs come from a young woman with acute or convalescent COVID-19. Each CDR3 is given with its conserved first and last residue. A D gene is named only where the DNA matches it firmly. Size is omitted from some rows. Given values are once, few, many or a class for expanded clones.

d_call,v_call,clone_size,j_call,cdr3_aa,cdr3_nt
-,TRBV6-5,-,TRBJ1-1,CAIRRGNTEAFF,TGTGCCATCCGACGGGGGAACACTGAAGCTTTCTTT
-,TRBV7-9,-,TRBJ2-1,CASSSLQFF,TGTGCCAGCAGCTCCCTTCAGTTCTTC
-,TRBV5-1,-,TRBJ2-1,CASSRDRSSYNEQFF,TGCGCCAGCAGCCGGGATCGCAGCTCCTACAATGAGCAGTTCTTC
-,TRBV6-5,-,TRBJ1-6,CASSYEGGSPLHF,TGTGCCAGCAGTTACGAGGGTGGTTCACCCCTCCACTTT
-,TRBV5-1,-,TRBJ2-1,CASSPDAWGRNEQFF,TGCGCCAGCAGCCCCGACGCTTGGGGGCGGAATGAGCAGTTCTTC
TRBD1,TRBV7-2,once,TRBJ2-2,CASSYRTGSTGELFF,TGTGCCAGCAGCTATCGGACAGGCAGCACCGGGGAGCTGTTTTTT
-,TRBV19,-,TRBJ1-1,CASSLEGSTEAFF,TGTGCCAGTAGTCTGGAGGGGAGCACTGAAGCTTTCTTT
TRBD2,TRBV28,-,TRBJ2-1,CASTGGGRAMFF,TGTGCCAGCACTGGGGGCGGGAGGGCCATGTTCTTC
TRBD2,TRBV9,-,TRBJ2-1,CASKTSGSNEQFF,TGTGCCAGCAAGACTAGCGGGAGCAATGAGCAGTTCTTC
-,TRBV5-1,-,TRBJ2-5,CASSPGGIQETQYF,TGCGCCAGCAGCCCGGGTGGAATCCAAGAGACCCAGTACTTC
-,TRBV7-9,-,TRBJ1-1,CASSWSKNRDTNTEAFF,TGTGCCAGCAGTTGGTCGAAGAACCGGGACACTAACACTGAAGCTTTCTTT
-,TRBV6-6,-,TRBJ1-3,CASRGWTDGNTIYF,TGTGCCAGCAGGGGCTGGACAGATGGAAACACCATATATTTT
-,TRBV18,-,TRBJ2-3,CASSPLTHTDTQYF,TGTGCCAGCTCACCATTAACACACACAGATACGCAGTATTTT
-,TRBV9,few,TRBJ2-3,CASSPPSAGVADTQYF,TGTGCCAGCAGCCCCCCGTCGGCAGGGGTGGCGGATACGCAGTATTTT
-,TRBV3-1/TRBV3-2,-,TRBJ1-4,CASSQYLGEKLFF,TGTGCCAGCAGCCAATATCTGGGAGAGAAACTGTTTTTT
TRBD2,TRBV6-5,-,TRBJ2-7,CASTPGTNYEQYF,TGTGCCAGCACCCCCGGGACTAACTACGAGCAGTACTTC
TRBD2,TRBV6-5,once,TRBJ2-7,CASSYTSGRANEQYF,TGTGCCAGCAGTTACACGAGCGGGAGGGCGAACGAGCAGTACTTC
TRBD2,TRBV4-1,-,TRBJ2-7,CASSQDIRGLAGGPEEQYF,TGCGCCAGCAGCCAAGATATAAGGGGACTAGCGGGAGGGCCGGAAGAGCAGTACTTC
TRBD2,TRBV6-5,-,TRBJ2-7,CASSTSVYEQYF,TGTGCCAGCTCGACTAGCGTCTACGAGCAGTACTTC
TRBD1,TRBV28,once,TRBJ2-2,CASIRQGVYTGELFF,TGTGCCAGCATTCGACAGGGGGTCTATACTGGGGAGCTGTTTTTT
-,TRBV7-9,-,TRBJ1-3,CASSDSVGDTIYF,TGTGCCAGCAGCGACTCGGTGGGAGACACCATATATTTT
-,TRBV5-4,-,TRBJ2-1,CASSRRDPGNEQFF,TGTGCCAGCAGCCGTCGTGACCCAGGCAATGAGCAGTTCTTC
-,TRBV15,once,TRBJ1-2,CATEGSRGQEDIYGYTF,TGTGCCACCGAAGGGTCGCGGGGGCAGGAGGATATATATGGCTACACCTTC
-,TRBV18,-,TRBJ1-1,CASSPNRMNTEAFF,TGTGCCAGCTCACCGAACAGAATGAACACTGAAGCTTTCTTT
-,TRBV3-1/TRBV3-2,-,TRBJ2-7,CASSQASAGQYF,TGTGCCAGCAGCCAAGCGTCCGCCGGGCAGTACTTC
-,TRBV18,-,TRBJ2-1,CASSPPGAPTYNEQFF,TGTGCCAGCTCACCACCTGGAGCGCCAACCTACAATGAGCAGTTCTTC
TRBD2,TRBV4-1,-,TRBJ2-7,CASSQSGRAFSEQYF,TGCGCCAGCAGCCAAAGCGGGAGGGCTTTCTCCGAGCAGTACTTC
-,TRBV6-5,-,TRBJ2-5,CASSGTFETQYF,TGTGCCAGCAGCGGGACATTCGAGACCCAGTACTTC
-,TRBV5-1,once,TRBJ1-2,CASSLGPASIGYTF,TGCGCCAGCAGCTTGGGACCAGCGAGTATCGGCTACACCTTC
-,TRBV19,-,TRBJ1-5,CASSIELPEPQHF,TGTGCCAGTAGTATAGAATTGCCGGAGCCCCAGCATTTT
TRBD1,TRBV6-6,-,TRBJ2-7,CASSYPDRGEQYF,TGTGCCAGCAGTTACCCCGACAGGGGCGAGCAGTACTTC
TRBD1,TRBV30,-,TRBJ2-5,CAWVDRAGETQYF,TGTGCCTGGGTAGACAGGGCCGGGGAGACCCAGTACTTC
-,TRBV28,few,TRBJ1-4,CASSSRGEKLFF,TGTGCCAGCAGTTCAAGGGGGGAAAAACTGTTTTTT
-,TRBV2,few,TRBJ2-1,CASSISGSSYNEQFF,TGTGCCAGCAGCATTAGCGGTAGCTCCTACAATGAGCAGTTCTTC
-,TRBV6-6,-,TRBJ1-2,CASSSFWGDGYTF,TGTGCCAGCAGTTCATTTTGGGGCGATGGCTACACCTTC
-,TRBV6-1,-,TRBJ2-7,CASSEFGEIFYEQYF,TGTGCCAGCAGTGAATTTGGGGAGATCTTCTACGAGCAGTACTTC
TRBD1,TRBV5-1,-,TRBJ1-1,CASSLDRGNTEAFF,TGCGCCAGCAGTCTGGACAGGGGGAACACTGAAGCTTTCTTT
TRBD2,TRBV27,-,TRBJ2-1,CASSSTSGRYNEQFF,TGTGCCAGCAGTAGCACTAGCGGGAGGTACAATGAGCAGTTCTTC
-,TRBV15,-,TRBJ1-5,CATSRARPGGNQPQHF,TGTGCCACCAGCAGGGCCCGACCGGGAGGCAATCAGCCCCAGCATTTT
-,TRBV27,-,TRBJ2-2,CASSLYGGGDTGELFF,TGTGCCAGCAGTTTATATGGAGGGGGGGACACCGGGGAGCTGTTTTTT
-,TRBV2,few,TRBJ2-1,CASGRDDNEQFF,TGTGCCAGCGGGCGGGATGACAATGAGCAGTTCTTC
-,TRBV6-1,-,TRBJ1-2,CASSDSVIYGYTF,TGTGCCAGCAGTGATTCGGTCATCTATGGCTACACCTTC
-,TRBV28,-,TRBJ1-1,CASRNTRGAFF,TGTGCCAGCAGAAATACCAGGGGAGCTTTCTTT
-,TRBV18,-,TRBJ2-1,CASSPQDPRNEQFF,TGTGCCAGCTCACCCCAGGATCCACGGAATGAGCAGTTCTTC
TRBD1,TRBV11-2,-,TRBJ1-1,CASSLPQGLLEAFF,TGTGCCAGCAGCTTACCACAGGGGCTCCTAGAAGCTTTCTTT
-,TRBV20-1,-,TRBJ2-7,CSTKESYEQYF,TGCAGTACTAAAGAGAGCTACGAGCAGTACTTC
-,TRBV28,-,TRBJ2-2,CASSTLTTGELFF,TGTGCCAGCTCAACTTTGACAACGGGGGAGCTGTTTTTT
-,TRBV10-1,-,TRBJ1-1,CASSGDRGGTEAFF,TGCGCCAGCAGTGGGGACCGGGGAGGAACTGAAGCTTTCTTT
TRBD2,TRBV7-9,-,TRBJ2-1,CASSLSGAYNEQFF,TGTGCCAGCAGTCTTAGCGGGGCTTACAATGAGCAGTTCTTC
-,TRBV6-5,-,TRBJ2-7,CASSYWGQAYEQYF,TGTGCCAGCAGTTACTGGGGACAAGCCTACGAGCAGTACTTC
-,TRBV19,-,TRBJ1-1,CASTGFGTEAFF,TGTGCCAGTACAGGGTTCGGCACTGAAGCTTTCTTT
-,TRBV29-1,-,TRBJ2-5,CSVGSGTTQETQYF,TGCAGCGTAGGAAGCGGGACAACCCAAGAGACCCAGTACTTC
TRBD2,TRBV19,-,TRBJ2-3,CASSLREAPHTQYF,TGTGCCAGTAGTCTTCGGGAGGCCCCCCATACGCAGTATTTT
TRBD1,TRBV7-2,-,TRBJ1-5,CASSLVGTGSNQPQHF,TGTGCCAGCAGCTTAGTCGGGACAGGGTCCAATCAGCCCCAGCATTTT
-,TRBV28,-,TRBJ2-7,CASSPQGFRSAQYF,TGTGCCAGCAGTCCCCAGGGGTTCCGGTCCGCGCAGTACTTC
TRBD1,TRBV3-1/TRBV3-2,-,TRBJ1-5,CASSQGTGHNQPQHF,TGTGCCAGCAGCCAAGGGACAGGACACAATCAGCCCCAGCATTTT